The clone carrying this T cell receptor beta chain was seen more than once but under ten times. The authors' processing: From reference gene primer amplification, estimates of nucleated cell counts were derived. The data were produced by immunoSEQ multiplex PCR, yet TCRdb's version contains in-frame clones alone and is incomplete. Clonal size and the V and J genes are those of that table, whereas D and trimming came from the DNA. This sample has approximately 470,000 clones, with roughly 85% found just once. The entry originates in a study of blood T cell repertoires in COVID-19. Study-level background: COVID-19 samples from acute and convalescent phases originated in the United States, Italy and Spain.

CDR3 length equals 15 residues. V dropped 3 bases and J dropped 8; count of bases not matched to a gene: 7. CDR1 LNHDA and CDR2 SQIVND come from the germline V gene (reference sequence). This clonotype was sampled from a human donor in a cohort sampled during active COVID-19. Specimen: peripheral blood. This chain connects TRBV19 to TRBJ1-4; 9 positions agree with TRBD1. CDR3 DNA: TGTGCCAGTAGTATTCACAGGGGGCGTCAAGAAAAACTGTTTTTT. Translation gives CASSIHRGRQEKLFF.